The 26 T cell receptor beta chains below were found in one sample sequenced in a study of blood T cell repertoires in COVID-19 (TCRdb year 2020). The library was built by means of the immunoSEQ multiplex PCR assay. The immuneACCESS repertoire file appears here via TCRdb, limited to in-frame rearrangements. These files lack a portion of the clones; in checked studies, under half of the deficit traces to unresolved V genes, and the cause of the others is not known. The sample table records hundreds of thousands of clones; about 89% of these occur just once. The ten largest make up 1.5% of the sample. Sequencing input: peripheral blood. All receptors come from a woman aged 40 to 55 who had recovered from COVID-19.

This chain connects TRBV27 to TRBJ1-3; perhaps TRBD1 as D (6 bases). This CDR3 is built from 15 residues. V was shortened by 4 bases and J by 3 bases, with 13 bases between the two germline ends. Germline CDR1 MNHEY, CDR2 SMNVEV (reference sequence). The CDR3 protein is CASSSTGKDGNTIYF. The CDR3 DNA is TGTGCCAGCAGTTCGACAGGAAAGGATGGAAACACCATATATTTT.

This chain uses TRBV6-6 with TRBJ2-7; perhaps TRBD1 as D (6 bases). Germline V gives CDR1 MNHNY, CDR2 SVGAGI (reference sequence). The V and J ends lost 5 bases and 7 bases respectively, with 12 bases between them. The CDR3 contains 12 residues. CDR3 protein: CASSRNTGEQYF. CDR3 sequence (DNA): TGTGCCAGCAGTCGGAATACAGGGGAGCAGTACTTC.

This clone was observed a single time. The chain is built from TRBV6-1 and TRBJ1-2; 7 bases agree with TRBD1. The germline V gene has CDR1 MNHNS and CDR2 SASEGT. Trimming cost V 2 bases and J 7 bases; bases outside gene matches: 7. CDR3 size: 14 residues. The CDR3 bases are TGTGCCAGCAGTGAACGGTGGCGGGACAGTGGCTACACCTTC. Translation gives CASSERWRDSGYTF.

This chain links TRBV5-4 with TRBJ2-7; 11 bases line up with TRBD1. The V gene's germline CDR1 is SGHNT and CDR2 YYREEE (reference sequence). The CDR3 runs to 15 residues. The V segment lost 3 bases and the J segment 3 bases; nucleotides outside the gene matches: 5. The CDR3 DNA reads as TGTGCCAGCAGCTCCGGGACAGGGGGGAACTACGAGCAGTACTTC. Its translation: CASSSGTGGNYEQYF. Looking up the rest from reference TRBV5-4 and TRBJ2-7 gives the full variable domain: ETGVTQSPTHLIKTRGQQVTLRCSSQSGHNTVSWYQQALGQGPQFIFQYYREEENGRGNFPPRFSGLQFPNYSSELNVNALELDDSALYLCASSSGTGGNYEQYFGPGTRLTVT.

This rearrangement joins TRBV27 to TRBJ1-4; 9 bases match TRBD1. CDR1 and CDR2 (germline): MNHEY, SMNVEV (reference sequence). There are 14 residues in the CDR3. The V segment lost 8 bases and the J segment 8 bases; nucleotides outside the gene matches: 9. The CDR3 spells CASRLQGAQEKLFF. The CDR3 nucleotides read TGTGCCAGCCGCCTACAGGGGGCGCAAGAAAAACTGTTTTTT.

V gene TRBV5-1 combines with J gene TRBJ1-4; D might be TRBD1 (5 bases). Between the trimmed V and J ends, which lost 3 bases and 6 bases, there was a span of 12 bases. The germline gives CDR1 SGHRS, CDR2 YFSETQ. The CDR3 totals 14 residues. The CDR3 here is CASSSRLGDEKLFF. The DNA for the CDR3 is TGCGCCAGCAGCTCGAGACTAGGGGATGAAAAACTGTTTTTT.

The rearrangement links TRBV7-2 to TRBJ2-3; 14 bases fit TRBD2. Germline CDR1 SGHTA, CDR2 FQGNSA. J was trimmed by 4 bases and V by 5 bases; bases with no gene match: 5. This CDR3 contains 16 residues. The CDR3, as DNA: TGTGCCAGCAGCGGAAGGGGACTAGCGGGGGCAGATACGCAGTATTTT. Its translation: CASSGRGLAGADTQYF.

This clone was found once. This chain uses TRBV14 with TRBJ2-2; tentatively, D is TRBD2 (6 bases). The germline V gene has CDR1 SGHDN and CDR2 FVKESK. CDR3 length: 16 amino acids. V was trimmed by 0 bases and J by 6 bases, leaving 14 bases between them. The CDR3 DNA is TGTGCCAGCAGCCAAGATTGGGGCAGGGAGGCCGGGGAGCTGTTTTTT. It codes for CASSQDWGREAGELFF.

The V and J genes are TRBV10-3 and TRBJ1-2, with 9 bases that match TRBD1. The junction had 7 bases not matched to a gene; V was cut back by 4 bases and J by 7 bases. The CDR3 has 14 amino acids. The V gene's germline CDR1 is ENHRY and CDR2 SYGVKD. In DNA, the CDR3 is TGTGCCATCAGTGCCCAGGGACAGGGTGGTGGCTACACCTTC. Protein sequence: CAISAQGQGGGYTF.

The chain has TRBV6-5 and TRBJ2-5; 7 positions agree with TRBD2. The CDR3 totals 14 residues. J gave up 3 bases and V 6 bases, and 7 bases lay outside the gene matches. CDR1 and CDR2 (germline): MNHEY, SVGAGI. The CDR3 DNA reads as TGTGCCAGCAGAGGATGGGCGGGGGAAGAGACCCAGTACTTC. Translating it yields CASRGWAGEETQYF.

The chain carries TRBV2 and TRBJ2-7; 9 bases match TRBD1. The germline V gene encodes CDR1 SNHLY and CDR2 FYNNEI. The V gene end was trimmed by 3 bases and the J gene end by 3 bases; junction bases not matched to a gene: 3. The length of the CDR3 is 14 residues. The DNA for the CDR3 is TGTGCCAGCAGTGAGGGGACAGGGAACTACGAGCAGTACTTC. This translates into CASSEGTGNYEQYF.

This chain joins TRBV6-5 and TRBJ1-2; D is unclear. CDR3 length: 13 residues. The V gene's germline CDR1 is MNHEY and CDR2 SVGAGI. V was shortened by 5 bases and J by 3 bases, with 10 bases between the two germline ends. The CDR3 loop is CASSPGLYYGYTF. The DNA for the CDR3 is TGTGCCAGCAGTCCCGGGTTATACTATGGCTACACCTTC.

The chain is built from TRBV11-3 and TRBJ2-5; TRBD2 agrees at 7 bases. J gave up 4 bases and V 5 bases, and 7 bases lay outside the gene matches. The CDR3 contains 14 residues. Germline V lookup: CDR1 SGHNT, CDR2 YENEEA. The CDR3 protein is CASSQGGNTETQYF. In DNA form, the CDR3 reads TGTGCCAGCAGCCAGGGAGGGAATACAGAGACCCAGTACTTC.

This clone was seen only a few times. This chain links TRBV30 with TRBJ2-7, with D uncertain. Trimming removed 4 bases at V and 1 base at J, with 17 bases between. Germline lookup yields CDR1 GTSNPN and CDR2 SVGIG (reference sequence). The CDR3 runs to 15 residues. Here the CDR3 DNA reads TGTGCCTGGAAGGCGATCACAGATCCTTCCTACGAGCAGTACTTC. It is translated as CAWKAITDPSYEQYF.

The genes are TRBV5-8 and TRBJ1-1; D is unclear. This CDR3 is built from 13 residues. Germline V gene data show CDR1 as SGHTS and CDR2 as YDEGEE. V was trimmed by 4 bases and J by 1 base, leaving 8 bases between them. In nucleotides, the CDR3 is TGTGCCAGCAGCCTTACACCGAACACTGAAGCTTTCTTT. Amino acids: CASSLTPNTEAFF.

About this clone: The same CDR3 also results from other DNA sequences found in this sample. The chain combines TRBV20-1 with TRBJ2-3; maybe TRBD1 (6 bases). Trimming shortened V by 3 bases and J by 6 bases, and 7 bases separated the two germline ends. CDR1 and CDR2 (germline): DFQATT, SNEGSKA (reference sequence). The CDR3 extends over 11 amino acids. CDR3 nucleotide sequence: TGCAGTGCTAGGAGGGGGGATACGCAGTATTTT. This encodes CSARRGDTQYF.

The genes are TRBV11-2 and TRBJ2-7; the D is unclear. The V end was cut by 6 bases, the J end by 5 bases, with 8 bases between. This CDR3 is 11 amino acids long. CDR1 is SGHAT and CDR2 is FQNNGV in the germline V gene. The CDR3 loop reads CASSRAHEQYF. The DNA for the CDR3 is TGTGCCAGCAGTCGAGCCCACGAGCAGTACTTC.

CDR3 in DNA: TGCAGTGTGGGCGCTTTGCACGAGCAGTACTTC. This sequence encodes CSVGALHEQYF. This chain uses TRBV20-1 with TRBJ2-7; no clear D gene. In germline, CDR1 is DFQATT, CDR2 SNEGSKA (reference sequence). The CDR3 has 11 residues. V was pared by 7 bases and J by 5 bases, with 12 bases between.

V gene TRBV2 combines with J gene TRBJ1-5; TRBD1 aligns across 7 bases. CDR3 length equals 14 residues. V was pared by 5 bases and J by 5 bases, with 6 bases of the junction left unmatched. Germline CDR1 SNHLY, CDR2 FYNNEI. CDR3 nucleotides: TGTGCCAGCAGTCCTCTTGACAGGGATCAGCCCCAGCATTTT. Encoded protein: CASSPLDRDQPQHF.

The rearrangement links TRBV11-2 to TRBJ2-1; TRBD1 is a possible D gene (6 bases). The length of the CDR3 is 16 residues. Germline CDR1 is SGHAT and CDR2 is FQNNGV. Trimming pared 0 bases from V and 3 bases from J, leaving 12 bases between. CDR3 in DNA: TGTGCCAGCAGCTTAGATAGGGGGACATACTACAATGAGCAGTTCTTC. This translates into CASSLDRGTYYNEQFF.

DNA for the CDR3: TGTGCCAGCAGCCGAACCTCTACAGGGGTTGCTGAAGCTTTCTTT. Translation gives CASSRTSTGVAEAFF. The chain uses TRBV11-2 and TRBJ1-1, with TRBD1 matching 7 bases. The CDR3 length is 15 residues. After removal of 5 bases from V and 6 bases from J, the junction contained 12 bases not matched to a gene. The germline CDR1 and CDR2 sequences are SGHAT and FQNNGV.

The rearrangement uses TRBV27 and TRBJ1-2; 8 positions agree with TRBD1. Germline CDR1 MNHEY, CDR2 SMNVEV (reference sequence). The J segment lost 6 bases and the V segment lost 6 bases, leaving 3 bases of the junction unmatched. The CDR3 spans 12 residues. The CDR3 reads CASREQGDGYTF. CDR3 bases: TGTGCCAGCAGAGAACAGGGGGATGGCTACACCTTC.

The chain couples TRBV18 to TRBJ2-5; the match to TRBD1 covers 9 bases. J lost 5 bases, V lost 1 base, and 2 bases had no gene match. Looked up from germline, CDR1 is KGHSH and CDR2 is LQKENI. The CDR3 spans 14 residues. The CDR3 region is CASSPRTGVETQYF. In DNA form, the CDR3 reads TGTGCCAGCTCACCACGGACAGGGGTGGAGACCCAGTACTTC.

The sample holds one count of this clone. The chain recombines TRBV11-3 with TRBJ2-5, with 9 positions matching TRBD1. Germline V gene sequence: CDR1 SGHNT, CDR2 YENEEA. The length of the CDR3 is 14 residues. The V segment lost 4 bases and the J segment 2 bases; nucleotides outside the gene matches: 2. DNA for the CDR3: TGTGCCAGCAGCTCCGGACAGGGGCAAGAGACCCAGTACTTC. Residues: CASSSGQGQETQYF.

The CDR3 is CAIHPTVGYTF. Here the CDR3 DNA reads TGTGCCATCCACCCGACAGTTGGCTACACCTTC. The chain couples TRBV27 to TRBJ1-2; D is possibly TRBD1 (5 bases). Germline values: CDR1 MNHEY, CDR2 SMNVEV (reference sequence). The CDR3 loop spans 11 amino acids. Trimming took off 10 bases at V and 7 bases at J, with 13 bases between the two ends.

The chain links TRBV11-2 to TRBJ2-7; TRBD2 is a possible D gene (5 bases). CDR3 length: 12 amino acids. The germline gives CDR1 SGHAT, CDR2 FQNNGV. Trimming shortened V by 3 bases and J by 7 bases, and 10 bases separated the two germline ends. The CDR3 here is CASSLGAKEQYF. The CDR3 region has the DNA TGTGCCAGCAGCTTGGGAGCGAAGGAGCAGTACTTC.